The T cell receptor (beta chain) described here comes from a study of shared clonotypes between healthy human individuals. The study's findings and limits: Clonotype sharing among the donors was expected to vary with sequencing depth.

V dropped 5 bases and J dropped 4 bases, with 12 bases sitting between them. The germline gives CDR1 MDHEN, CDR2 SYDVKM. CDR3 length: 14 residues. The material for each subset, its genomic DNA, was split evenly across several immunoSEQ plates. Unsorted PBMC DNA was sequenced on ten immunoSEQ deep assay plates. Authors' processing steps: ImmunoSEQ output held junction-only sequences without quality scores, so filtering differed. Clones were sequenced by immunoSEQ multiplex PCR, and TCRdb holds only the in-frame ones, with some missing. From that table come the V and J calls and clone size; the DNA was used to work out D and trimming. Of 500,000 to 650,000 clones in the sample, just over 75% were seen once. There are a few counts of this clone. The antigen is unknown.

This sequence originates from a woman aged 40 to 50 in good health. Some clones in this sample may be carry-over from other donors' samples. The sample taken for sequencing was PBMCs. The chain uses TRBV28 and TRBJ1-5; weak D call: TRBD1 (5 bases). The CDR3 loop reads CASSRRGPNQPQHF. The CDR3 coding sequence is TGTGCCAGCAGTAGGCGGGGACCTAATCAGCCCCAGCATTTT.